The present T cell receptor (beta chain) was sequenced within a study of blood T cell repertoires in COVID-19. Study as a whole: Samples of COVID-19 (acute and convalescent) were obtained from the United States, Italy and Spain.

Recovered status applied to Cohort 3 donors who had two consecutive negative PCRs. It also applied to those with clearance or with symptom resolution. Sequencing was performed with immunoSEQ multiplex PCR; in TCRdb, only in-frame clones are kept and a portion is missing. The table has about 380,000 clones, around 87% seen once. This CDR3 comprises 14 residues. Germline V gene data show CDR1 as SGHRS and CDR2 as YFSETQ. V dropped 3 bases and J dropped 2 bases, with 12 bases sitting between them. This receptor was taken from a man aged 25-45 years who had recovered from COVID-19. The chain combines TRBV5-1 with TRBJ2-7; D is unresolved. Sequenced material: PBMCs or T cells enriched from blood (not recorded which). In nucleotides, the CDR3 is TGCGCCAGCAGCTCCCGGCCTGAGGCCTACGAGCAGTACTTC. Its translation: CASSSRPEAYEQYF.